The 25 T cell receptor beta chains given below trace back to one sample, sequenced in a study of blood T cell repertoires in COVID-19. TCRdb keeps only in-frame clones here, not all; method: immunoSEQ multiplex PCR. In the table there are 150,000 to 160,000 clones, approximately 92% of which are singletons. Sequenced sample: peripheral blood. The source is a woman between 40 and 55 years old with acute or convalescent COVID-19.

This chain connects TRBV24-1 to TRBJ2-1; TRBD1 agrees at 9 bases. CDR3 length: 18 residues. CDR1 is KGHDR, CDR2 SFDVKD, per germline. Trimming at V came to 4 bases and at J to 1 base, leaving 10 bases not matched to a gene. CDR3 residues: CATSDRDRAGTSYNEQFF. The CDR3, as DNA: TGTGCCACCAGTGACCGGGACAGGGCGGGGACGTCCTACAATGAGCAGTTCTTC.

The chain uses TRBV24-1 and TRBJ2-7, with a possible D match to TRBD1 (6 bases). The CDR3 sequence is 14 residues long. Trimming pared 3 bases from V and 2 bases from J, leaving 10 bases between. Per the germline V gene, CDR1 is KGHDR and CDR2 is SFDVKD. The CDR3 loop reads CATSDPRQAYEQYF. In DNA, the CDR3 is TGTGCCACCAGTGATCCCCGACAGGCCTACGAGCAGTACTTC.

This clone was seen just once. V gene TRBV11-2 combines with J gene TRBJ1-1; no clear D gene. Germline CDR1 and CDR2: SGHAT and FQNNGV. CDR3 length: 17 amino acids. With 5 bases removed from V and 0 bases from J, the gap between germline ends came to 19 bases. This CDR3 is CASSSDALTRMNTEAFF. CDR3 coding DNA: TGTGCCAGCAGCAGTGACGCCTTGACACGGATGAACACTGAAGCTTTCTTT.

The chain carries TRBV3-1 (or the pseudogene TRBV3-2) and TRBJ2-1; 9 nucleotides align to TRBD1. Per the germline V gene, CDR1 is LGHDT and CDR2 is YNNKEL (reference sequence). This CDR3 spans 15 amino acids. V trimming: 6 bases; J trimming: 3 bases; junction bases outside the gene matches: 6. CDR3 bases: TGTGCCAGCAGGAACCGGGACAGGGACTACAATGAGCAGTTCTTC. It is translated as CASRNRDRDYNEQFF.

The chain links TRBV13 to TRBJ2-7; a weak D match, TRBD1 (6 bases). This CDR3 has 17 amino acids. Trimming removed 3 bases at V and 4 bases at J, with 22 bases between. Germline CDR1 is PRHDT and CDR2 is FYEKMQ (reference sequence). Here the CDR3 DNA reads TGTGCCAGCAGCTTCTTTCGAGGGACAACCGTCACGTACGAGCAGTACTTC. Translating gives CASSFFRGTTVTYEQYF.

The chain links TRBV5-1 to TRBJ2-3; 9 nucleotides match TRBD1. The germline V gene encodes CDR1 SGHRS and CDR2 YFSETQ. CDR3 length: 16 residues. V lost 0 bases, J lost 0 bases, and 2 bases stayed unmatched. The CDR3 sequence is CASSLGDRDSTDTQYF. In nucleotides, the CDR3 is TGCGCCAGCAGCTTGGGGGACAGGGATAGCACAGATACGCAGTATTTT.

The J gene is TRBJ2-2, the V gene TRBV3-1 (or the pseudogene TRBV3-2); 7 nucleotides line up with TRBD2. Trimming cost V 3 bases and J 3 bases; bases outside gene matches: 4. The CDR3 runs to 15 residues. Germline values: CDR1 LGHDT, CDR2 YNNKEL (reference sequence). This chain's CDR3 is CASSHSAGYTGELFF. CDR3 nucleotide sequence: TGTGCCAGCAGCCACTCAGCGGGGTACACCGGGGAGCTGTTTTTT.

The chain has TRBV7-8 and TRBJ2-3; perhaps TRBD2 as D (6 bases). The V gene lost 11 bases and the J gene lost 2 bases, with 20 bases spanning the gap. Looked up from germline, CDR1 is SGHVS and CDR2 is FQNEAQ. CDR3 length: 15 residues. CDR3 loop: CAGARGSVATDTQYF. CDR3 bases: TGTGCCGGGGCGCGGGGTTCCGTAGCCACAGATACGCAGTATTTT. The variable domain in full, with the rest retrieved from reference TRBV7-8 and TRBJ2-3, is GAGVSQSPRYKVAKRGQDVALRCDPISGHVSLFWYQQALGQGPEFLTYFQNEAQLDKSGLPSDRFFAERPEGSVSTLKIQRTQQEDSAVYLCAGARGSVATDTQYFGPGTRLTVL.

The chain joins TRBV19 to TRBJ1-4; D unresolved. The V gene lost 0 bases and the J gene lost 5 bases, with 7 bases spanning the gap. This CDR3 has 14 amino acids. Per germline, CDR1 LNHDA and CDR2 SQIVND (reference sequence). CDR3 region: CASSIELENEKLFF. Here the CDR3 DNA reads TGTGCCAGTAGTATAGAATTGGAGAATGAAAAACTGTTTTTT.

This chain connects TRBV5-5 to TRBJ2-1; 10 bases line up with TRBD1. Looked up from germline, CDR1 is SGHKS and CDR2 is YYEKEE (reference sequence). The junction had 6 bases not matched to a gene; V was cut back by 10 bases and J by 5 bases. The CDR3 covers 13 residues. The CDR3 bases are TGTGCCGTCCGGGACAGGGGCGACAATGAGCAGTTCTTC. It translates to CAVRDRGDNEQFF.

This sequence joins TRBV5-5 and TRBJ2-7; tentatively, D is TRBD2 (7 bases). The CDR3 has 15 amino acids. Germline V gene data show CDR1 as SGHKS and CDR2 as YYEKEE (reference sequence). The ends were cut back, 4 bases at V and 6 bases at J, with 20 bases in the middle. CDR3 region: CASSPTGGAGGEQYF. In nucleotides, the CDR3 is TGTGCCAGCAGCCCGACTGGGGGGGCCGGGGGCGAGCAGTACTTC. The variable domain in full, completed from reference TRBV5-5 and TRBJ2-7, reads DAGVTQSPTHLIKTRGQQVTLRCSPISGHKSVSWYQQVLGQGPQFIFQYYEKEERGRGNFPDRFSARQFPNYSSELNVNALLLGDSALYLCASSPTGGAGGEQYFGPGTRLTVT.

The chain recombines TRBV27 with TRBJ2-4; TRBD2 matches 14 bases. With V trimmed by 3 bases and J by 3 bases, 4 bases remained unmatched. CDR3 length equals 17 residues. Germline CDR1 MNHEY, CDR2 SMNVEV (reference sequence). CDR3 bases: TGTGCCAGCAGTTTGGGACTAGCGGGGGCCAGCAAAAACATTCAGTACTTC. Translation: CASSLGLAGASKNIQYF.

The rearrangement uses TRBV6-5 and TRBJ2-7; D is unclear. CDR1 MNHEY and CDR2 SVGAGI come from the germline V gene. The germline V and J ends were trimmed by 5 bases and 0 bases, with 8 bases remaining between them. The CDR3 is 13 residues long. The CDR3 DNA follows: TGTGCCAGCAGTCTAGGAAGCTCCTACGAGCAGTACTTC. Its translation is CASSLGSSYEQYF.

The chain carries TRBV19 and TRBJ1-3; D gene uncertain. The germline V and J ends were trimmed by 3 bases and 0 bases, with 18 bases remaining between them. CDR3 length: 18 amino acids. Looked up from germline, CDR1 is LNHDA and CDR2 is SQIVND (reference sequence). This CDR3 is CASSILSESGYSGNTIYF. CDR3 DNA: TGTGCCAGTAGTATTCTCTCCGAATCAGGCTACTCTGGAAACACCATATATTTT.

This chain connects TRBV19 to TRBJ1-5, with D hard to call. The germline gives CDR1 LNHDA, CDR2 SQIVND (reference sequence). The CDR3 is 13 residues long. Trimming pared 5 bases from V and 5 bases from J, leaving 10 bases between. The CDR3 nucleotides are TGTGCCAGTAGTGAGGAACTATATCAGCCCCAGCATTTT. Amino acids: CASSEELYQPQHF.

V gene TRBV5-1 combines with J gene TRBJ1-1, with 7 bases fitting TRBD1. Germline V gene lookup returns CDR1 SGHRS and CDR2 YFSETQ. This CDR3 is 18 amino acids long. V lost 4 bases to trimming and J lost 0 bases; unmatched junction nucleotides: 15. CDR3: CASSLTTGLTSMNTEAFF. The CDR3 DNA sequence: TGCGCCAGCAGCCTCACGACAGGGTTAACATCAATGAACACTGAAGCTTTCTTT.

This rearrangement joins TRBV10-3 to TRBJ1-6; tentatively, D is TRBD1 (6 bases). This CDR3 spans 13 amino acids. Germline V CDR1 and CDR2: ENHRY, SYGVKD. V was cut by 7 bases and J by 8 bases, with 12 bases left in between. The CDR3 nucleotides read TGTGCCATCACGATGGGGGCGGATTCACCCCTCCACTTT. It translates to CAITMGADSPLHF.

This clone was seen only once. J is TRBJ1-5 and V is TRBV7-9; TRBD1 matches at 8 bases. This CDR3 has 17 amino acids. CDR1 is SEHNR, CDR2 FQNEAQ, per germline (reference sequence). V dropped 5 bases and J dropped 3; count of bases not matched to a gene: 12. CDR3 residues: CASSRVQGQDVNQPQHF. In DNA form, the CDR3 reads TGTGCCAGCAGCCGAGTTCAGGGACAGGATGTCAATCAGCCCCAGCATTTT.

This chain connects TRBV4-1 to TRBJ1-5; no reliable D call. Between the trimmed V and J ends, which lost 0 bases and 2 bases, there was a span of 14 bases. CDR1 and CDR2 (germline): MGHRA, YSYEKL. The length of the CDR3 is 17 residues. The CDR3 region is CASSQETLPGGNQPQHF. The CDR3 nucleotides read TGCGCCAGCAGCCAAGAGACCCTCCCCGGGGGCAATCAGCCCCAGCATTTT.

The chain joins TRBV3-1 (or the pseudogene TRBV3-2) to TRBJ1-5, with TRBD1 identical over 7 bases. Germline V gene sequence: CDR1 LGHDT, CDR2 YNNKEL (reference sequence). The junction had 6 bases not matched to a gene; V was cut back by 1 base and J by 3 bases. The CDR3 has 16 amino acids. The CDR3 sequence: CASSQAGTDLNQPQHF. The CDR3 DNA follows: TGTGCCAGCAGCCAAGCCGGGACAGACCTCAATCAGCCCCAGCATTTT.

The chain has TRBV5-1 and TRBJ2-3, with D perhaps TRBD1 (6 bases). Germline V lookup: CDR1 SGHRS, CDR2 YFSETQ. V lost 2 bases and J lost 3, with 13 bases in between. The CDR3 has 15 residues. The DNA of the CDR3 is TGCGCCAGCAGCTTATACCAGGGGCCAACAGATACGCAGTATTTT. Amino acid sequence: CASSLYQGPTDTQYF.

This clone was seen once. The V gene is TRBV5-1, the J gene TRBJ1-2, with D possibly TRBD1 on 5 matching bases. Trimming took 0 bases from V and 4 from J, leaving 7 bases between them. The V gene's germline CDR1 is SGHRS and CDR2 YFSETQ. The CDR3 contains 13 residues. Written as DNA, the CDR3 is TGCGCCAGCAGCTTGGAAGGGGTCTATGGCTACACCTTC. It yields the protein CASSLEGVYGYTF.

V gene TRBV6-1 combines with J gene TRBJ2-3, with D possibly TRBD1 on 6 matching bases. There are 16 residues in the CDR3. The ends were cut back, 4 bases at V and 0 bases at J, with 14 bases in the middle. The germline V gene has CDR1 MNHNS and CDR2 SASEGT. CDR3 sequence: CASSVVLGQSTDTQYF. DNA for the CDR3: TGTGCCAGCAGTGTGGTCCTCGGACAGAGCACAGATACGCAGTATTTT.

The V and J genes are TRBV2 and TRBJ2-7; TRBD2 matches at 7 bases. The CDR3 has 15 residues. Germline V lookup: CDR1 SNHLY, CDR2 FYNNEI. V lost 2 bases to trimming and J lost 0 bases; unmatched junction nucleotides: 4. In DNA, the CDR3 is TGTGCCAGCAGTGAACGGCGGGGGACCTCCTACGAGCAGTACTTC. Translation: CASSERRGTSYEQYF.

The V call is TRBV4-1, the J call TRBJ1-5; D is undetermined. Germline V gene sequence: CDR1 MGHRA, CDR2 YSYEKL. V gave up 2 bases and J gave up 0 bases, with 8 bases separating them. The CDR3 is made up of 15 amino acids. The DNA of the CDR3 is TGCGCCAGCAGCCAATTTCCAGATAGCAATCAGCCCCAGCATTTT. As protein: CASSQFPDSNQPQHF.